What follows describes a single TCR beta chain. Its antigen is still unknown. The sample belongs to a study of T cells expressing NK-cell markers. Whole-study results and caveats: One observes that, in a few donors, these clonotypes were also the leading ones within the CD3+CD56-NKG2C+ fraction.

The CDR3 loop spans 14 amino acids. TCRdb reprocessed the 5' RACE reads, with one entry per CDR3 protein and no DNA. Found here are about 260,000 distinct CDR3 sequences; the top ten clones hold 4% to 5%. This rearrangement joins TRBV12-3 or TRBV12-4 to TRBJ2-1; the D call of TRBD2 rests on TCRdb alone, since no DNA is present to check it. The sequenced sample consisted of blood T cells: a sorted CD56 or NKG2C T cell subset, CD4+ or CD8+ T cells, or bulk PBMC T cells (not recorded which). This sequence was found in a woman aged 18 to 75 in good health. The CDR3: CASRPEGRLYEQFF.